These 14 T cell receptor beta chains came from one sample sequenced in a study of blood T cell repertoires in COVID-19. TCRdb's copy holds only in-frame clones and misses some; the assay was immunoSEQ multiplex PCR. The profile shows approximately 250,000 clones, approximately 86% of them singletons. The sample comprised peripheral blood. These receptors all stem from a woman in her sixties who had recovered from COVID-19.

V usage is TRBV6-5 and J usage is TRBJ1-1; TRBD1 matches 8 bases. Trimming took 3 bases from V and 6 from J; bases not matched to a gene: 9. Germline-derived CDR1 and CDR2 are MNHEY and SVGAGI. The CDR3 contains 15 residues. The chain's CDR3 is CASSYSRQGKAEAFF. The CDR3 DNA follows: TGTGCCAGCAGTTATTCACGACAGGGGAAGGCTGAAGCTTTCTTT.

The genes are TRBV28 and TRBJ1-2; D ambiguous. The CDR3 spans 9 residues. V was pared by 10 bases and J by 3 bases, with 3 bases between. Germline V lookup: CDR1 MDHEN, CDR2 SYDVKM. CDR3: CAIDYGYTF. Here the CDR3 DNA reads TGTGCCATAGACTATGGCTACACCTTC.

The rearrangement links TRBV6-5 to TRBJ1-6; D call uncertain. CDR3 size: 15 residues. CDR1 and CDR2 from the germline V gene are MNHEY and SVGAGI. Trimming removed 7 bases at V and 7 bases at J, with 17 bases between. CDR3 residues: CASKRASNPNSPLHF. The CDR3 bases are TGTGCCAGCAAGCGGGCGAGTAATCCAAATTCACCCCTCCACTTT.

This rearrangement joins TRBV5-1 to TRBJ1-1; 9 nucleotides align to TRBD1. CDR3 length: 15 residues. The V segment lost 0 bases and the J segment 6 bases; nucleotides outside the gene matches: 6. Germline CDR1 is SGHRS and CDR2 is YFSETQ. CDR3 residues: CASSLGQGVGAEAFF. CDR3 nucleotide sequence: TGCGCCAGCAGCTTGGGACAGGGGGTCGGCGCTGAAGCTTTCTTT.

This clone was recorded once. V is TRBV5-4 and J is TRBJ2-7; possible D gene TRBD1, 6 bases. CDR1 is SGHNT, CDR2 YYREEE, per germline (reference sequence). The CDR3 runs to 12 residues. Trimming left V 3 bases short and J 4 bases short, with 8 bases between. The DNA of the CDR3 is TGTGCCAGCAGCTCGAGGGGGTACGAGCAGTACTTC. It is translated as CASSSRGYEQYF. The full variable domain, in which reference TRBV5-4 and TRBJ2-7 provide the parts outside the CDR3, is ETGVTQSPTHLIKTRGQQVTLRCSSQSGHNTVSWYQQALGQGPQFIFQYYREEENGRGNFPPRFSGLQFPNYSSELNVNALELDDSALYLCASSSRGYEQYFGPGTRLTVT.

The chain recombines TRBV7-2 with TRBJ2-7; no reliable D call. Deletions cut 2 bases from V and 0 bases from J, with 14 bases between. The CDR3 has 16 amino acids. CDR1 is SGHTA, CDR2 FQGNSA, per germline. DNA for the CDR3: TGTGCCAGCAGCTTATCCGGGTCCGGCCCCTCCTACGAGCAGTACTTC. This sequence encodes CASSLSGSGPSYEQYF.

The rearrangement uses TRBV6-2 or TRBV6-3 and TRBJ1-1; D ambiguous. This CDR3 spans 17 amino acids. Between the trimmed V and J ends, which lost 5 bases and 0 bases, there was a span of 19 bases. The germline V gene has CDR1 MNHEY and CDR2 SVGEGT. CDR3 residues: CASSLLPTKTVNTEAFF. For the CDR3, the DNA is TGTGCCAGCAGTCTACTTCCCACCAAAACAGTGAACACTGAAGCTTTCTTT.

The chain carries TRBV2 and TRBJ2-2, with D tentatively TRBD2 (7 bases). CDR3 length: 15 amino acids. The germline V and J ends were trimmed by 0 bases and 7 bases, with 12 bases remaining between them. Per germline, CDR1 SNHLY and CDR2 FYNNEI. The CDR3 nucleotides are TGTGCCAGCAGTGAAGCGGGGAGGGGGATCGGGGAGCTGTTTTTT. Translating gives CASSEAGRGIGELFF.

The rearrangement uses TRBV7-3 and TRBJ2-3, with a possible D match to TRBD2 (7 bases). Germline CDR1 is SGHTA and CDR2 is FQGTGA. Trimming took 2 bases from V and 4 from J, leaving 13 bases between them. The CDR3 totals 15 residues. CDR3 protein: CASSLGGGASDTQYF. In DNA, the CDR3 is TGTGCCAGCAGCTTAGGAGGGGGGGCATCAGATACGCAGTATTTT. The complete variable domain, with remaining parts taken from reference TRBV7-3 and TRBJ2-3, reads GAGVSQTPSNKVTEKGKYVELRCDPISGHTALYWYRQSLGQGPEFLIYFQGTGAADDSGLPNDRFFAVRPEGSVSTLKIQRTERGDSAVYLCASSLGGGASDTQYFGPGTRLTVL.

This sequence joins TRBV9 and TRBJ2-1, with 9 bases identical to TRBD1. V lost 4 bases to trimming and J lost 4 bases; unmatched junction nucleotides: 9. Germline assignment: CDR1 SGDLS and CDR2 YYNGEE. The CDR3 runs 16 residues. This chain's CDR3 is CASSPGGQGVYNEQFF. CDR3 nucleotide sequence: TGTGCCAGCAGCCCAGGGGGACAGGGCGTTTACAATGAGCAGTTCTTC.

The chain links TRBV28 to TRBJ2-7, with TRBD2 identical over 15 bases. The CDR3 has 19 amino acids. CDR1 and CDR2 (germline): MDHEN, SYDVKM. V dropped 2 bases and J dropped 1; count of bases not matched to a gene: 9. The CDR3: CASSLRRTSGGASSYEQYF. The CDR3 nucleotides are TGTGCCAGCAGTTTAAGGAGGACTAGCGGGGGGGCCAGTTCCTACGAGCAGTACTTC. Full variable domain (missing parts from reference TRBV28 and TRBJ2-7): DVKVTQSSRYLVKRTGEKVFLECVQDMDHENMFWYRQDPGLGLRLIYFSYDVKMKEKGDIPEGYSVSREKKERFSLILESASTNQTSMYLCASSLRRTSGGASSYEQYFGPGTRLTVT.

The chain joins TRBV4-1 to TRBJ1-5, with 9 bases identical to TRBD1. Germline trimming cut 3 bases from V and 5 bases from J; bases unmatched to any gene: 2. CDR1 is MGHRA, CDR2 YSYEKL, per germline. This CDR3 region has 14 residues. Here the CDR3 DNA reads TGCGCCAGCAGCCAGCGGACAGGGGATCAGCCCCAGCATTTT. This encodes CASSQRTGDQPQHF.

This chain connects TRBV4-1 to TRBJ2-3, with D possibly matching TRBD2 (7 bases). Per germline, CDR1 MGHRA and CDR2 YSYEKL. Trimming took off 1 base at V and 4 bases at J, with 15 bases between the two ends. The CDR3 spans 16 residues. The CDR3: CASSQGFAGAPDTQYF. CDR3 nucleotide sequence: TGCGCCAGCAGCCAAGGGTTCGCGGGGGCCCCAGATACGCAGTATTTT.

J is TRBJ2-3 and V is TRBV9, with D possibly TRBD2 on 7 matching bases. Trimming took off 0 bases at V and 2 bases at J, with 13 bases between the two ends. The V gene's germline CDR1 is SGDLS and CDR2 YYNGEE. The CDR3 is 16 amino acids. CDR3 bases: TGTGCCAGCAGCGTAGTTGCGGGGGCCGACACAGATACGCAGTATTTT. Protein sequence: CASSVVAGADTDTQYF.